The present TCR beta chain was sequenced within a study of CD8 T cells in ankylosing spondylitis. A single record per CDR3 protein comes from TCRdb applying MiXCR to the 5' RACE reads. The data hold about 69,000 distinct CDR3 sequences, with approximately 5% observed a single time. Trimming took 3 bases from V and 0 from J, leaving 6 bases between them. CDR3 size: 13 residues. Germline V gene sequence: CDR1 MNHEY, CDR2 SMNVEV (reference sequence). The sequencing sample was made of blood, either unsorted or a sorted T cell fraction (not recorded which). The chain recombines TRBV27 with TRBJ2-7; unclear D gene. The sequence was collected from a male donor with ankylosing spondylitis or in good health (not recorded which). CDR3: CASSFAASYEQYF. In nucleotides, the CDR3 is TGTGCCAGCAGTTTTGCAGCCTCCTACGAGCAGTACTTC.